One sample yielded the 3 T cell receptor beta chains listed below, sequenced in a study of a mutant IDH1 vaccine in newly diagnosed glioma. Their antigens remain unidentified. Time point given: week 5, during vaccination. A single vaccine dose contained 300 ug of mutant IDH1 20-mer peptide, and topical imiquimod was used with it. The assay was immunoSEQ multiplex PCR, and TCRdb's table has in-frame clones only and misses some. The sample consists of around 58,000 clones, 81% of them appearing once. The material sequenced was PBMCs, taken from a glioma patient whose treatment included an IDH1 peptide vaccine. The receptors stem from a man aged 25 to 45 with glioma.

This chain uses TRBV7-8 with TRBJ1-1; TRBD1 matches 9 bases. CDR3 size: 15 residues. The germline V gene encodes CDR1 SGHVS and CDR2 FQNEAQ. The V segment lost 5 bases and the J segment 4 bases; nucleotides outside the gene matches: 8. CDR3: CASSPGTGIATEAFF. In nucleotides, the CDR3 is TGTGCCAGCAGCCCCGGGACAGGGATCGCCACTGAAGCTTTCTTT. The full variable domain, rest sourced from reference TRBV7-8 and TRBJ1-1, is GAGVSQSPRYKVAKRGQDVALRCDPISGHVSLFWYQQALGQGPEFLTYFQNEAQLDKSGLPSDRFFAERPEGSVSTLKIQRTQQEDSAVYLCASSPGTGIATEAFFGQGTRLTVV.

V gene TRBV5-5 combines with J gene TRBJ1-3, with TRBD1 identical over 7 bases. V lost 3 bases to trimming and J lost 0 bases; unmatched junction nucleotides: 9. Germline V gene sequence: CDR1 SGHKS, CDR2 YYEKEE (reference sequence). The CDR3 contains 17 residues. CDR3 nucleotides: TGTGCCAGCAGCTCGATTCCGGGACAGCTCTCTGGAAACACCATATATTTT. Encoded protein: CASSSIPGQLSGNTIYF.

The rearrangement links TRBV15 to TRBJ2-2, with D possibly being TRBD1 or TRBD2 (5 bases each). Trimming removed 8 bases at V and 2 bases at J, with 12 bases between. Germline V gene data show CDR1 as LNHNV and CDR2 as YYDKDF (reference sequence). This CDR3 is 14 amino acids long. Here the CDR3 DNA reads TGTGCCACCCGGGGCAGGGCTAACACCGGGGAGCTGTTTTTT. Translated, it gives CATRGRANTGELFF.